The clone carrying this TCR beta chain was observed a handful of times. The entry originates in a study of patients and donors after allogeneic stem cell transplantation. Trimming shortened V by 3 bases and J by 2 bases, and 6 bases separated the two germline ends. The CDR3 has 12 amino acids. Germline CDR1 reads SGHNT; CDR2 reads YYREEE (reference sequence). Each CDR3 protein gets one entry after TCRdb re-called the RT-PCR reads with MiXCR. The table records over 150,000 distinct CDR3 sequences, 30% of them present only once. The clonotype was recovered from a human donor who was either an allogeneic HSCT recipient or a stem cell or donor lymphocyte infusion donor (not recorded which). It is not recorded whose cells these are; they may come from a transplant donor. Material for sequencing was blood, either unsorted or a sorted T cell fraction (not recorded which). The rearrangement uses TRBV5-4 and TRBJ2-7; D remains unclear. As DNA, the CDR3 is TGTGCCAGCAGCTACAAGGCCTACGAGCAGTACTTC. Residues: CASSYKAYEQYF. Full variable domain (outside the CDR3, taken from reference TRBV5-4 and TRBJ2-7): ETGVTQSPTHLIKTRGQQVTLRCSSQSGHNTVSWYQQALGQGPQFIFQYYREEENGRGNFPPRFSGLQFPNYSSELNVNALELDDSALYLCASSYKAYEQYFGPGTRLTVT.